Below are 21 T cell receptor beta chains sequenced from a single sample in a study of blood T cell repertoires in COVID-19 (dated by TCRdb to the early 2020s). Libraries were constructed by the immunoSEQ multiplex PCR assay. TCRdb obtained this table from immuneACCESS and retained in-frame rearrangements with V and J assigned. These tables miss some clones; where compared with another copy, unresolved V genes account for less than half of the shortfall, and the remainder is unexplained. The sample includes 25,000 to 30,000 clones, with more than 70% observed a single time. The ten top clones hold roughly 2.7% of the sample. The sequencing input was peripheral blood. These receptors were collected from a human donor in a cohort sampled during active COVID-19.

In nucleotides, the CDR3 is TGTGCCTGGAGTTTGGACAGCAACACTGAAGCTTTCTTT. Its protein product is CAWSLDSNTEAFF. This chain joins TRBV30 and TRBJ1-1; TRBD1 is a possible D gene (6 bases). V was trimmed by 2 bases and J by 2 bases, leaving 9 bases between them. Per the germline V gene, CDR1 is GTSNPN and CDR2 is SVGIG (reference sequence). The CDR3 consists of 13 residues. Filled out from reference TRBV30 and TRBJ1-1, the complete variable domain reads SQTIHQWPATLVQPVGSPLSLECTVEGTSNPNLYWYRQAAGRGLQLLFYSVGIGQISSEVPQNLSASRPQDRQFILSSKKLLLSDSGFYLCAWSLDSNTEAFFGQGTRLTVV.

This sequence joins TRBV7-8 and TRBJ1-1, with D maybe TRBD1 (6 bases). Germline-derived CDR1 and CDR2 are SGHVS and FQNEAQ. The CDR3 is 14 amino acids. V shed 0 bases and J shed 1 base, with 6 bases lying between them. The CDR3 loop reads CASSLATGNTEAFF. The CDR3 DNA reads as TGTGCCAGCAGCTTAGCGACAGGGAACACTGAAGCTTTCTTT. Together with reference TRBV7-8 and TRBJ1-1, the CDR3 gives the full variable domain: GAGVSQSPRYKVAKRGQDVALRCDPISGHVSLFWYQQALGQGPEFLTYFQNEAQLDKSGLPSDRFFAERPEGSVSTLKIQRTQQEDSAVYLCASSLATGNTEAFFGQGTRLTVV.

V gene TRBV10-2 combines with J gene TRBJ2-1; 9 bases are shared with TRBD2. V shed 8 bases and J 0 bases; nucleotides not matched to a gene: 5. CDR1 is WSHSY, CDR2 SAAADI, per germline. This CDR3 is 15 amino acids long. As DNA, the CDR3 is TGCGCCAGCGGGGGCGGGGGGGCCTCCTACAATGAGCAGTTCTTC. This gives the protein CASGGGGASYNEQFF.

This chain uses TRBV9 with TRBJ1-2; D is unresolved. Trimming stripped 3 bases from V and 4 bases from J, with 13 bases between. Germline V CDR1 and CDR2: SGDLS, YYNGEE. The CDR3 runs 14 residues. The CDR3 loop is CASSATTVGYGYTF. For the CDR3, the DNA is TGTGCCAGCAGCGCCACCACAGTTGGCTATGGCTACACCTTC.

The DNA of the CDR3 is TGTGCCAGCGGACAGGTCCGGGAAAAACTGTTTTTT. This encodes CASGQVREKLFF. The chain links TRBV19 to TRBJ1-4; 7 bases fit TRBD1. Germline V gene sequence: CDR1 LNHDA, CDR2 SQIVND (reference sequence). Trimming took 9 bases from V and 8 from J; bases not matched to a gene: 6. The CDR3 extends over 12 amino acids.

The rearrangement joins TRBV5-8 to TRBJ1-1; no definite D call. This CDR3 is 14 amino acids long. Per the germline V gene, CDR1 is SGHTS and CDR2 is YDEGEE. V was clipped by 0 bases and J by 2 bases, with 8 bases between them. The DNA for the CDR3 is TGTGCCAGCAGCTTGGGAGATACTAACACTGAAGCTTTCTTT. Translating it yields CASSLGDTNTEAFF.

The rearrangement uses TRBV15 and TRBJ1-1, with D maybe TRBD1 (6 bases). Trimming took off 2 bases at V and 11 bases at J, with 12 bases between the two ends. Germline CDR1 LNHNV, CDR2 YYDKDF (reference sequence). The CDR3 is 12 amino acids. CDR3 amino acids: CATSRPQGNAFF. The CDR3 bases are TGTGCCACCAGCAGACCCCAGGGGAACGCTTTCTTT.

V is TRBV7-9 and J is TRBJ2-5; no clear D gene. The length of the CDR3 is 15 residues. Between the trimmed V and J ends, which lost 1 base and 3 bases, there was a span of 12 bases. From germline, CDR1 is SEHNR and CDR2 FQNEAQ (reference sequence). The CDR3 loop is CASSLDSGRKETQYF. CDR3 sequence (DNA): TGTGCCAGCAGCTTAGACTCAGGAAGGAAAGAGACCCAGTACTTC.

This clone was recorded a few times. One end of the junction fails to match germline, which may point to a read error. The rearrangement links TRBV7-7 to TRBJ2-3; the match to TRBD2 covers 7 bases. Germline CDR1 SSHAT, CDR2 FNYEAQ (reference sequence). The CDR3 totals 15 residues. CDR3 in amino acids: CASSPIAGSTDTQYF. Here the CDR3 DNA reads TGTGCTAGCAGCCCAATAGCGGGTTCCACAGATACGCAGTATTTT.

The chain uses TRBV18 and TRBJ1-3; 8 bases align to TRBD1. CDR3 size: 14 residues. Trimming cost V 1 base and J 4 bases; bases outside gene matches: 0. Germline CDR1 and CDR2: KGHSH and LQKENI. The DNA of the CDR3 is TGTGCCAGCTCACCACGGGACAGGGGAAACACCATATATTTT. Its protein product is CASSPRDRGNTIYF.

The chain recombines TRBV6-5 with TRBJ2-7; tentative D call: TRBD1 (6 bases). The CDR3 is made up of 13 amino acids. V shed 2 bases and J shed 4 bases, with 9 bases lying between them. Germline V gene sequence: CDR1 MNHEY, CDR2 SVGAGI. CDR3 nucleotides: TGTGCCAGCAGTTACCTAAGGGGGTACGAGCAGTACTTC. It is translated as CASSYLRGYEQYF.

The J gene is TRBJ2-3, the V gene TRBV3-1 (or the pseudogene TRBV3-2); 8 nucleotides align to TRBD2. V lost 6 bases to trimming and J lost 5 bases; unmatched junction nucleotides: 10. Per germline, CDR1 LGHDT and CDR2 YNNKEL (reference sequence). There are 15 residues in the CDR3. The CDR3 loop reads CASSPSAGAGDTQYF. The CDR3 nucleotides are TGTGCCAGCAGTCCCTCAGCGGGGGCCGGAGATACGCAGTATTTT.

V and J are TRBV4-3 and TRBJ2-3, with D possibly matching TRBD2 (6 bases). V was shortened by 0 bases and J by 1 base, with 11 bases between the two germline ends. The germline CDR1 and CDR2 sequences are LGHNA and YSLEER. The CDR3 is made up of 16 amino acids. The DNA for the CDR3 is TGCGCCAGCAGCCAAGACGAGGCTAGCGGCACAGATACGCAGTATTTT. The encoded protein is CASSQDEASGTDTQYF.

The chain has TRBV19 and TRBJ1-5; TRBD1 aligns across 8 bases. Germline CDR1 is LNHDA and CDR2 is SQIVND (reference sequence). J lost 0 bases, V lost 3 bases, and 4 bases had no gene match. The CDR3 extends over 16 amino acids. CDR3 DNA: TGTGCCAGTAGTATTCAGGGGGCCAGTAGCAATCAGCCCCAGCATTTT. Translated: CASSIQGASSNQPQHF.

The CDR3 coding sequence is TGTGCCAGTAGTATCGCCGACAAGACTGAAGCTTTCTTT. This translates into CASSIADKTEAFF. The rearrangement uses TRBV19 and TRBJ1-1; D gene uncertain. V lost 3 bases and J 5 bases, leaving 10 bases between the germline ends. The CDR3 has 13 residues. Germline V gives CDR1 LNHDA, CDR2 SQIVND (reference sequence).

As DNA, the CDR3 is TGTGCCAGCAGACAAACAGGGAATGAAAAACTGTTTTTT. This codes for CASRQTGNEKLFF. The V gene is TRBV12-3 or TRBV12-4, the J gene TRBJ1-4; TRBD1 might be the D (6 bases). The CDR3 contains 13 residues. Trimming took off 6 bases at V and 5 bases at J, with 10 bases between the two ends.

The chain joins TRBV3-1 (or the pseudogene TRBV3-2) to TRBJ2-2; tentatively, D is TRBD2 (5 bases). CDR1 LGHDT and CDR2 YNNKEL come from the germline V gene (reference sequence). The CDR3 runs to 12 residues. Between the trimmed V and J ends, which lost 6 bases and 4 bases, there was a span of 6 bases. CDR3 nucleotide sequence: TGTGCCAGCAGTGGAGGCACCGGGGAGCTGTTTTTT. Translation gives CASSGGTGELFF.

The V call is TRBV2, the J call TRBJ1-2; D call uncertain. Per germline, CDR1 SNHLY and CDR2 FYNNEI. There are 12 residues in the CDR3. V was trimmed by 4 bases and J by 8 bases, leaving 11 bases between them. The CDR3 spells CASSAQVGGYTF. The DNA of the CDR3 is TGTGCCAGCAGTGCTCAGGTCGGCGGCTACACCTTC. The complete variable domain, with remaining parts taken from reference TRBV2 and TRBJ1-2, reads EPEVTQTPSHQVTQMGQEVILRCVPISNHLYFYWYRQILGQKVEFLVSFYNNEISEKSEIFDDQFSVERPDGSNFTLKIRSTKLEDSAMYFCASSAQVGGYTFGSGTRLTVV.

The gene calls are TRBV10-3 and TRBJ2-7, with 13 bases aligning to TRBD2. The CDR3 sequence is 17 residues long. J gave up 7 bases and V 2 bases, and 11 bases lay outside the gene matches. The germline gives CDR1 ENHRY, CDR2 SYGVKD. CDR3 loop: CAISEGLAGAQGKEQYF. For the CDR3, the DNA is TGTGCCATCAGTGAGGGACTAGCGGGGGCGCAGGGGAAGGAGCAGTACTTC.

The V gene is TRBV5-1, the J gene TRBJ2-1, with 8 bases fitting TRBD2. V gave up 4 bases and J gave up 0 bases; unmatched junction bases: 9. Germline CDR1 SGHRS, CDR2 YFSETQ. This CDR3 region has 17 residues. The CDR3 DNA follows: TGCGCCAGCAGCCCTTCCGGGGGGGGACTCTCCTACAATGAGCAGTTCTTC. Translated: CASSPSGGGLSYNEQFF.

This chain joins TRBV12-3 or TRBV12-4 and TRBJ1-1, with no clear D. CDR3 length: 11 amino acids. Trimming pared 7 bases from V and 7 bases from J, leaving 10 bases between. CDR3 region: CASKRQSEAFF. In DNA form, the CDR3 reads TGTGCCAGCAAGCGGCAGAGTGAAGCTTTCTTT.